This entry describes one T cell receptor beta chain. The data were obtained in a study of blood T cell repertoires in COVID-19. Study overall: Researchers got acute and convalescent COVID-19 samples from the United States, Italy and Spain. From T cells, B-cell-depleted T cells, or PBMCs came the material, which was cDNA or gDNA.

CDR1 and CDR2 from the germline V gene are MNHEY and SMNVEV (reference sequence). The CDR3 consists of 17 residues. V was clipped by 2 bases and J by 0 bases; unmatched bases: 8. Per the original data handling: Amplification with reference gene primers provided the estimates of nucleated cell counts. Data came from immunoSEQ multiplex PCR; TCRdb stores just in-frame clones and leaves some out. V and J calls and clone size follow that table, whereas D and trimming were derived from the DNA. The sample includes 180,000 or so clones, 80% to 90% seen only once; the top ten take 11%. Followed longitudinally, the Seattle patients had been enrolled during active infection.

This rearrangement joins TRBV27 to TRBJ1-2, with 8 bases identical to TRBD1. The sequence derives from a middle-aged woman with COVID-19, enrolled during active disease. Sequenced sample: peripheral blood. The CDR3 DNA follows: TGTGCCAGCAGTTTACGGGGGACAGGCCAGTCTAACTATGGCTACACCTTC. This sequence encodes CASSLRGTGQSNYGYTF.